The clone carrying this TCR beta chain has ten or more counts. The antigen is not known. The CDR3 is made up of 13 amino acids. Germline V CDR1 and CDR2: SQVTM, ANQGSEA. J gave up 10 bases and V 7 bases, and 10 bases lay outside the gene matches. The TCRbeta library was prepared with unique molecular identifiers. MiXCR, run by TCRdb on the PCR reads, gives a single entry per CDR3 protein. The data hold over 150,000 distinct CDR3 sequences, with approximately 6.9% observed a single time. This entry is derived from a study of T-cell reconstitution after alpha-beta-depleted transplantation in children. Findings and caveats of the study: After transplant, at about two months, alpha-beta T cells were reportedly derived from several hundred expanded graft clones.

This TCR came from a boy aged 2 to 10 with acute lymphoblastic leukemia, due to receive a stem cell transplant. The sequenced sample was PBMCs, obtained before TCRalphabeta/CD19-depleted stem cell transplant. This sequence joins TRBV29-1 and TRBJ2-5; TRBD2 matches at 12 bases. CDR3 in DNA: TGCAGCGAAAAGACCGGACTAGCGGGGTACCAGTACTTC. It encodes CSEKTGLAGYQYF.